This TCR beta chain was sequenced in a study of neurological immune-mediated disorders. Study summary: Relapsing-remitting patients made up about 90% of the roughly 35 multiple sclerosis patients, and secondary progressive patients made up 3.

As for the cDNA, it was generated by 5'RACE with 10-nucleotide random UMIs. TCRdb re-analysed the 5' RACE reads in MiXCR, keeping a single row per CDR3 protein. The table has tens of thousands of distinct CDR3 sequences, about 5.2% seen once; the top ten hold about 2%. This CDR3 has 15 amino acids. Trimming pared 10 bases from V and 0 bases from J, leaving 16 bases between. Per the germline V gene, CDR1 is ENHRY and CDR2 is SYGVKD. Preparation of the unsorted libraries drew on 2 million PBMCs stored at -80 C. This clonotype was counted many times. This clonotype was sampled from a woman aged 30 to 39 with multiple sclerosis. Sequenced sample: PBMCs. The V and J genes are TRBV10-3 and TRBJ2-1, with D perhaps TRBD1 or TRBD2 (5 bases each). The CDR3 here is CATISGTHSYNEQFF. The CDR3 region has the DNA TGTGCCACAATTTCCGGGACCCACTCCTACAATGAGCAGTTCTTC.